This T cell receptor (beta chain) was sequenced for a study of cytomegalovirus exposure and HLA in healthy donors. Concerning this clone itself: Antigen unknown.

Unmatched junction bases numbered 9, after V lost 4 bases and J lost 6 bases. Germline V lookup: CDR1 SGHTA, CDR2 FQGNSA. CDR3 length equals 16 residues. Study-wide results and limits: The authors later found most CMV-associated TCR beta chains appeared HLA-restricted.

It was with 60 Vbeta and 13 Jbeta primers that the PCR ran. Clones were read by immunoSEQ multiplex PCR, and TCRdb kept only the in-frame ones, dropping some. The sample holds 150,000 to 200,000 clones, around three quarters seen once. The gene calls are TRBV7-2 and TRBJ2-1; the match to TRBD2 covers 10 bases. The source is a woman younger than 45 in good health and CMV-seronegative. The material sequenced was PBMCs. CDR3 bases: TGTGCCAGCAGCTGGGTCTTACTAGCGGGGTTCAATGAGCAGTTCTTC. Residues: CASSWVLLAGFNEQFF.